This T cell receptor beta chain was captured by sequencing in a study of T cell repertoires in cytomegalovirus infection. Study-wide background: CMV epitopes used comprised recently identified HLA-C-restricted ones and well-studied HLA-B-restricted ones. It was the public TCR beta signatures that indicated both CMV infection and matching HLA type.

As for this clonotype: What it binds is not known.

MiXCR, applied by TCRdb to the reads, yields one record per CDR3 protein. The sample records hundreds of thousands of distinct CDR3 sequences, approximately 32% being singletons. With 9 bases clipped from V and 2 bases from J, the junction kept 11 bases outside the gene matches. CDR3 length: 15 amino acids. Looked up from germline, CDR1 is KGHDR and CDR2 is SFDVKD. The receptor was isolated from a human donor in good health (CMV status not recorded). Some clones in this sample may be carry-over from other donors' samples. The sample was cultured PBMCs, taken from culture after CMV antigen stimulation. V and J are TRBV24-1 and TRBJ1-2, with TRBD1 identical over 7 bases. The CDR3 DNA sequence: TGTGCCACCCCCGGACGGACAGGATTGAACTATGGCTACACCTTC. Its protein product is CATPGRTGLNYGYTF.